This T cell receptor beta chain was identified during a study of response to subunit inactivated influenza vaccine. For this clonotype: Its antigen is undetermined.

TCRdb analysed the RT-PCR reads with MiXCR anew, one entry per CDR3 protein. The sample lists 650,000 to 800,000 distinct CDR3 sequences, roughly 13% seen once, with 5.5% to 7% in the top ten. V gave up 0 bases and J gave up 2 bases, with 5 bases separating them. This CDR3 comprises 13 residues. Looked up from germline, CDR1 is LNHNV and CDR2 is YYDKDF (reference sequence). Overall study results and limits: Researchers suggested that each seasonal influenza vaccination recruits few new T cells.

Material: PBMCs from blood, obtained less than 15 days before vaccination. The origin of this receptor is a man aged 45-60 years who received an inactivated influenza vaccine. The V gene is TRBV15, the J gene TRBJ2-7; D gene ambiguous. The CDR3 is CATSRDLPYEQYF. The CDR3 DNA sequence: TGTGCCACCAGCAGAGATCTGCCCTACGAGCAGTACTTC. Combining the CDR3 with reference TRBV15 and TRBJ2-7 gives the whole variable domain DAMVIQNPRYQVTQFGKPVTLSCSQTLNHNVMYWYQQKSSQAPKLLFHYYDKDFNNEADTPDNFQSRRPNTSFCFLDIRSPGLGDTAMYLCATSRDLPYEQYFGPGTRLTVT.